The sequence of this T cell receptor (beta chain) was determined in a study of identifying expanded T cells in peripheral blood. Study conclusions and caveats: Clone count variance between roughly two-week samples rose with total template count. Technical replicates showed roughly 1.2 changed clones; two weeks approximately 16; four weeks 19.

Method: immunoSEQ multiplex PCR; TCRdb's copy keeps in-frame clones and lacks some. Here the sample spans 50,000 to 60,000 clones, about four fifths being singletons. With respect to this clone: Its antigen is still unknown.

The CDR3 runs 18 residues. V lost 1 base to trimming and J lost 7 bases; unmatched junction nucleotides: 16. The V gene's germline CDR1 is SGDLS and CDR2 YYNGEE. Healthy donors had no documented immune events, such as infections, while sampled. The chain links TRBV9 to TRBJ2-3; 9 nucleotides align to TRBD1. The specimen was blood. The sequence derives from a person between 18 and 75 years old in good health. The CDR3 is CASSVFPWTGTGSHTQYF. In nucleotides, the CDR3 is TGTGCCAGCAGCGTATTCCCCTGGACCGGGACAGGGAGCCATACGCAGTATTTT.